The next 25 T cell receptor beta chains were all read from a single sample in a study of blood T cells in healthy people across ages. A second PCR, run for about 7 to 12 cycles, used a sample-barcoded 5' primer plus a J-beta primer mix. TCRdb ran MiXCR on the 5' RACE reads and lists one entry per CDR3 protein. The sample shows 1.5 million to 1.9 million distinct CDR3 sequences, approximately 43% of them seen only once. Material for sequencing was blood. These receptors all come from a woman between 18 and 30 years old in good health.

The chain carries TRBV25-1 and TRBJ1-1; D is perhaps TRBD1 (5 bases). The length of the CDR3 is 14 residues. Germline CDR1 is MGHDK and CDR2 is SYGVNS. Trimming removed 4 bases from V and 5 bases from J, with 14 bases in between. Written as DNA, the CDR3 is TGTGCCAGCAGTGGGCAGGGAGGTGATACTGAAGCTTTCTTT. This codes for CASSGQGGDTEAFF. Full variable domain (outside the CDR3, taken from reference TRBV25-1 and TRBJ1-1): EADIYQTPRYLVIGTGKKITLECSQTMGHDKMYWYQQDPGMELHLIHYSYGVNSTEKGDLSSESTVSRIRTEHFPLTLESARPSHTSQYLCASSGQGGDTEAFFGQGTRLTVV.

J is TRBJ2-7 and V is TRBV21-1; TRBD1 is the table's D call and was not checked against the DNA. TRBV21-1 is termed a pseudogene. This CDR3 has 16 residues. In nucleotides, the CDR3 is TGTGCCAGCAGCAAAGGGGGGAAACAGGGCTCCCACGAGCAGTACTTC. Residues: CASSKGGKQGSHEQYF.

This sequence joins TRBV10-3 and TRBJ2-1; 8 bases agree with TRBD1. Trimming cost V 2 bases and J 6 bases; bases outside gene matches: 9. This CDR3 has 16 residues. Germline V gene data show CDR1 as ENHRY and CDR2 as SYGVKD. The CDR3 spells CAISEPGTGRGNEQFF. CDR3 bases: TGTGCCATCAGTGAGCCCGGGACAGGAAGGGGCAATGAGCAGTTCTTC.

The chain carries TRBV24-1 and TRBJ2-5; 9 bases align to TRBD1. The CDR3 runs 16 residues. V trimming: 6 bases; J trimming: 4 bases; junction bases outside the gene matches: 11. Looked up from germline, CDR1 is KGHDR and CDR2 is SFDVKD. The CDR3 region has the DNA TGTGCCACCAGTAAAGGACAGGGGTTCAAGGGAGAGACCCAGTACTTC. Its translation: CATSKGQGFKGETQYF.

This clonotype was recorded a few times. The chain uses TRBV12-3 or TRBV12-4 and TRBJ1-1; D is unresolved. V gave up 5 bases and J gave up 1 base, with 8 bases separating them. The CDR3 consists of 13 residues. The CDR3 nucleotides are TGTGCCAGCAGTCCCAACAAGAACACTGAAGCTTTCTTT. The encoded protein is CASSPNKNTEAFF.

J is TRBJ2-6 and V is TRBV20-1; 7 bases are shared with TRBD1. CDR3 length: 15 residues. The V gene's germline CDR1 is DFQATT and CDR2 SNEGSKA (reference sequence). V lost 3 bases and J lost 2; bases outside the gene matches: 4. CDR3 bases: TGCAGTGCTAGTACAGGGGCTACTGGGGCCAACGTCCTGACTTTC. Translated, it gives CSASTGATGANVLTF.

As for this clonotype: This sequence may be a read error, since a much larger clone differs from it by one base. This rearrangement joins TRBV7-2 to TRBJ2-1; no reliable D call. Looked up from germline, CDR1 is SGHTA and CDR2 is FQGNSA. The CDR3 is made up of 11 amino acids. CDR3 sequence: CASSLPNERFF. The CDR3 DNA sequence: TGTGCCAGCAGCTTACCCAATGAGCGGTTCTTC.

This clonotype came up a few times. CDR3 bases: TGTGCCAGCAGTTACCGGACAGGGCCGAACACTGAAGCTTTCTTT. It is translated as CASSYRTGPNTEAFF. The chain couples TRBV27 to TRBJ1-1; 8 bases agree with TRBD1. Trimming removed 4 bases from V and 1 base from J; junction bases left unmatched: 5. Germline CDR1 is MNHEY and CDR2 is SMNVEV (reference sequence). CDR3 length: 15 residues.

This clonotype was observed a handful of times. This chain connects TRBV20-1 to TRBJ1-5; possible D gene TRBD1, 5 bases. V was clipped by 0 bases and J by 6 bases, with 12 bases between them. CDR3 length equals 14 residues. Germline-derived CDR1 and CDR2 are DFQATT and SNEGSKA (reference sequence). The CDR3 nucleotides are TGCAGTGCTAGAGACCGTTTAGGGGCTCAGCCCCAGCATTTT. This gives the protein CSARDRLGAQPQHF.

The chain is built from TRBV28 and TRBJ2-5; D may be TRBD1 (6 bases). Germline CDR1 MDHEN, CDR2 SYDVKM. The CDR3 has 15 amino acids. V lost 2 bases to trimming and J lost 0 bases, with 10 bases between them. CDR3 protein: CASSLQGLDQETQYF. The CDR3 region has the DNA TGTGCCAGCAGTTTACAGGGGTTGGACCAAGAGACCCAGTACTTC.

This clonotype was observed a handful of times. V and J are TRBV7-2 and TRBJ2-7; perhaps TRBD1 as D (5 bases). CDR1 and CDR2 from the germline V gene are SGHTA and FQGNSA. Trimming left V 3 bases short and J 5 bases short, with 11 bases between. The CDR3 runs to 13 residues. The CDR3 region is CASSFTGLNEQYF. In DNA form, the CDR3 reads TGTGCCAGCAGCTTTACAGGTCTCAACGAGCAGTACTTC.

This rearrangement joins TRBV7-8 to TRBJ1-6; 7 bases match TRBD1. The CDR3 sequence is 19 residues long. Unmatched junction bases numbered 14, after V lost 1 base and J lost 5 bases. From germline, CDR1 is SGHVS and CDR2 FQNEAQ. The CDR3 nucleotides are TGTGCCAGCAGCTTAGGGGGTGACAGGGATCCCCTCGATAATTCACCCCTCCACTTT. It specifies CASSLGGDRDPLDNSPLHF. The variable domain in full, completed from reference TRBV7-8 and TRBJ1-6, reads GAGVSQSPRYKVAKRGQDVALRCDPISGHVSLFWYQQALGQGPEFLTYFQNEAQLDKSGLPSDRFFAERPEGSVSTLKIQRTQQEDSAVYLCASSLGGDRDPLDNSPLHFGNGTRLTVT.

V usage is TRBV6-5 and J usage is TRBJ2-5; either TRBD1 or TRBD2 may fit D (5 bases each). The V gene lost 5 bases and the J gene lost 11 bases, with 15 bases spanning the gap. Germline loops: CDR1 MNHEY, CDR2 SVGAGI. The length of the CDR3 is 12 residues. DNA of the CDR3: TGTGCCAGCAGTGCAGGGAGCCTGAAACAGTACTTC. Amino acids: CASSAGSLKQYF.

V and J are TRBV18 and TRBJ2-4, with D possibly matching TRBD2 (5 bases). With 6 bases removed from V and 5 bases from J, the gap between germline ends came to 17 bases. There are 15 residues in the CDR3. Per germline, CDR1 KGHSH and CDR2 LQKENI. CDR3 DNA: TGTGCCAGCTCCTCTCAGCGGCTGTTCGAAAACATTCAGTACTTC. Its protein product is CASSSQRLFENIQYF.

Concerning this clonotype: Germline is not matched at one junction end, which may reflect a read error. The chain carries TRBV7-2 and TRBJ2-1; TRBD2 aligns across 13 bases. CDR1 and CDR2 from the germline V gene are SGHTA and FQGNSA. The CDR3 length is 17 residues. CDR3 coding DNA: TGTGCCAGCAGCTCCCCATGGACTAGCGGGAGTGGGAATGGGCAGTTCTTC. Encoded protein: CASSSPWTSGSGNGQFF. Complete variable domain (other parts from reference TRBV7-2 and TRBJ2-1): GAGVSQSPSNKVTEKGKDVELRCDPISGHTALYWYRQSLGQGLEFLIYFQGNSAPDKSGLPSDRFSAERTGGSVSTLTIQRTQQEDSAVYLCASSSPWTSGSGNGQFFGPGTRLTVL.

This rearrangement joins TRBV4-3 to TRBJ1-1; TRBD1 might be the D (6 bases). CDR1 and CDR2 (germline): LGHNA, YSLEER. Trimming took 4 bases from V and 6 from J, leaving 18 bases between them. The CDR3 consists of 15 residues. CDR3 protein: CASSPGGGWASEAFF. CDR3 bases: TGCGCCAGCAGCCCAGGCGGGGGCTGGGCTTCTGAAGCTTTCTTT.

The CDR3 sequence is CASSLSYGQQQYF. CDR3 nucleotides: TGTGCCAGCAGCTTAAGTTACGGCCAGCAACAGTACTTC. The V gene is TRBV11-2, the J gene TRBJ2-5; D gene unclear. The CDR3 covers 13 residues. The ends were cut back, 2 bases at V and 11 bases at J, with 15 bases in the middle. Per germline, CDR1 SGHAT and CDR2 FQNNGV. The full variable domain, rest sourced from reference TRBV11-2 and TRBJ2-5, is EAGVAQSPRYKIIEKRQSVAFWCNPISGHATLYWYQQILGQGPKLLIQFQNNGVVDDSQLPKDRFSAERLKGVDSTLKIQPAKLEDSAVYLCASSLSYGQQQYFGPGTRLLVL.

V is TRBV20-1 and J is TRBJ2-2, with D possibly matching TRBD1 (5 bases). The V and J ends lost 0 bases and 3 bases respectively, with 8 bases between them. The germline CDR1 and CDR2 sequences are DFQATT and SNEGSKA (reference sequence). This CDR3 region has 14 residues. For the CDR3, the DNA is TGCAGTGCTAGAGATACAGGACACACCGGGGAGCTGTTTTTT. The encoded protein is CSARDTGHTGELFF.

This clonotype came up a few times. The chain has TRBV20-1 and TRBJ1-2; a weak D match, TRBD1 (5 bases). Per germline, CDR1 DFQATT and CDR2 SNEGSKA (reference sequence). The CDR3 is made up of 12 amino acids. Deletions cut 5 bases from V and 6 bases from J, with 13 bases between. This CDR3 is CSAWKGRDGYTF. In nucleotides, the CDR3 is TGCAGTGCTTGGAAGGGGCGAGATGGCTACACCTTC.

This clonotype was picked up a small number of times. The V and J genes are TRBV9 and TRBJ2-1; D unresolved. Deletions cut 5 bases from V and 0 bases from J, with 12 bases between. The CDR3 extends over 15 amino acids. The germline V gene encodes CDR1 SGDLS and CDR2 YYNGEE. CDR3 nucleotides: TGTGCCAGCAGTGAAAATCCGGGCTCCTACAATGAGCAGTTCTTC. It specifies CASSENPGSYNEQFF.

This clonotype was seen more than once but under ten times. The rearrangement joins TRBV24-1 to TRBJ1-2; 8 bases map to TRBD1. Germline-derived CDR1 and CDR2 are KGHDR and SFDVKD. J lost 1 base, V lost 6 bases, and 3 bases had no gene match. This CDR3 is built from 14 residues. This CDR3 reads CATSRQGSNYGYTF. Written as DNA, the CDR3 is TGTGCCACCAGTAGACAGGGGAGTAACTATGGCTACACCTTC.

This clonotype appeared a few times. The chain carries TRBV3-1 and TRBJ2-1; 7 bases map to TRBD2. V lost 4 bases, J lost 7 bases, and 13 bases stayed unmatched. The CDR3 contains 16 residues. Germline CDR1 reads LGHDT; CDR2 reads YNNKEL (reference sequence). CDR3 bases: TGTGCCAGCAGCCGTCTCCGGGCGGGAGATGGTAATGAGCAGTTCTTC. Amino acids: CASSRLRAGDGNEQFF.

The table lists this clonotype with a few counts. As DNA, the CDR3 is TGTGCCAGCAACCGCTGGGTGTCGTACCAAGAGACCCAGTACTTC. As protein: CASNRWVSYQETQYF. The chain is built from TRBV27 and TRBJ2-5; D gene unclear. Trimming removed 7 bases from V and 0 bases from J, with 15 bases in between. This CDR3 contains 15 residues. CDR1 and CDR2 from the germline V gene are MNHEY and SMNVEV (reference sequence).

This clonotype was seen just once. V usage is TRBV4-1 and J usage is TRBJ2-1; the match to TRBD2 covers 10 bases. CDR3 size: 17 residues. Germline CDR1 and CDR2: MGHRA and YSYEKL. Trimming removed 0 bases from V and 3 bases from J; junction bases left unmatched: 5. This chain's CDR3 is CASSQDAGLAYYNEQFF. In nucleotides, the CDR3 is TGCGCCAGCAGCCAAGATGCGGGACTAGCGTACTACAATGAGCAGTTCTTC.

This clonotype occurred a few times. V is TRBV11-2 and J is TRBJ2-3; D remains unclear. Germline CDR1 SGHAT, CDR2 FQNNGV. V lost 1 base and J lost 1, with 9 bases in between. The CDR3 runs to 15 residues. CDR3 bases: TGTGCCAGCAGCTTAGGGCCAATTCGCACAGATACGCAGTATTTT. Its protein is CASSLGPIRTDTQYF. Using reference TRBV11-2 and TRBJ2-3 for the parts outside the CDR3, the full variable domain is EAGVAQSPRYKIIEKRQSVAFWCNPISGHATLYWYQQILGQGPKLLIQFQNNGVVDDSQLPKDRFSAERLKGVDSTLKIQPAKLEDSAVYLCASSLGPIRTDTQYFGPGTRLTVL.